This T cell receptor (beta chain) comes out of a study of Graves' ophthalmopathy and Graves' hyperthyroidism. This clonotype has at least ten counts. Over 18 months of follow-up, stable hyperthyroidism required that no ophthalmopathy appear. Clinical symptoms and serum thyroxine were used for diagnosis; TRAb, thyroid ultrasound and orbital computed tomography were also relied on. The CDR3 runs 11 residues. V shed 6 bases and J shed 7 bases, with 13 bases lying between them. Germline values: CDR1 DFQATT, CDR2 SNEGSKA (reference sequence). RNA transcripts provided the template for amplifying TCR beta CDR3 regions. Second-round multiplex PCR came after a first-round RT-PCR that employed HTBI primers. From the multiplex PCR reads, TCRdb called clonotypes with MiXCR, one entry per CDR3 protein. This table holds 500,000 to 700,000 distinct CDR3 sequences, roughly 20% found once.

Sequenced material: peripheral blood. This chain links TRBV20-1 with TRBJ2-7; weak D call: TRBD2 (6 bases). The sequence was obtained from a woman aged 18-35 years with stable Graves' hyperthyroidism. Some clones in this sample may be carry-over from other donors' samples. CDR3 protein: CSAPDGGEQYF. As DNA, the CDR3 is TGCAGTGCGCCAGACGGGGGTGAGCAGTACTTC.